These 31 T cell receptor beta chains share one sample of origin, sequenced in a study of beta chain features in type 1 diabetes. Sequencing targeted expressed TCRB transcripts, as all isolated RNA had been reverse transcribed. Method: immunoSEQ multiplex PCR; TCRdb's copy keeps in-frame clones and lacks some. The sample lists hundreds of thousands of clones; 30% were seen once. Source material: naive CD4+ T cells from blood. The receptor set was obtained from a man between 18 and 35 years old in good health.

V usage is TRBV5-1 and J usage is TRBJ2-7; 12 positions agree with TRBD2. The J segment lost 2 bases and the V segment lost 0 bases, leaving 6 bases of the junction unmatched. CDR1 and CDR2 from the germline V gene are SGHRS and YFSETQ. The length of the CDR3 is 17 residues. The CDR3 coding sequence is TGCGCCAGCAGCTTGGATACTAGCGGGAGGCCTACCTACGAGCAGTACTTC. This translates into CASSLDTSGRPTYEQYF.

This chain links TRBV2 with TRBJ2-3; D call uncertain. Germline V CDR1 and CDR2: SNHLY, FYNNEI. The CDR3 runs 13 residues. Between the trimmed V and J ends, which lost 4 bases and 2 bases, there was a span of 7 bases. CDR3 coding DNA: TGTGCCAGCAGTGGCATATTCACAGATACGCAGTATTTT. This gives the protein CASSGIFTDTQYF. Full variable domain (remainder filled in from reference TRBV2 and TRBJ2-3): EPEVTQTPSHQVTQMGQEVILRCVPISNHLYFYWYRQILGQKVEFLVSFYNNEISEKSEIFDDQFSVERPDGSNFTLKIRSTKLEDSAMYFCASSGIFTDTQYFGPGTRLTVL.

This clone was seen a handful of times. This chain joins TRBV2 and TRBJ1-1; possible D gene TRBD1, 5 bases. CDR3 length equals 14 residues. Germline CDR1 and CDR2: SNHLY and FYNNEI. The V end was cut by 2 bases, the J end by 5 bases, with 12 bases between. CDR3: CASSEQGRGTEAFF. The CDR3, as DNA: TGTGCCAGCAGTGAACAGGGAAGAGGGACTGAAGCTTTCTTT. Looking up the rest from reference TRBV2 and TRBJ1-1 gives the full variable domain: EPEVTQTPSHQVTQMGQEVILRCVPISNHLYFYWYRQILGQKVEFLVSFYNNEISEKSEIFDDQFSVERPDGSNFTLKIRSTKLEDSAMYFCASSEQGRGTEAFFGQGTRLTVV.

The chain uses TRBV10-3 and TRBJ1-2; 7 nucleotides agree with TRBD1. The CDR3 extends over 13 amino acids. After removal of 7 bases from V and 8 bases from J, the junction contained 10 bases not matched to a gene. The V gene's germline CDR1 is ENHRY and CDR2 SYGVKD. CDR3 nucleotide sequence: TGTGCCATCACCAGGGGGGCTCCTAACGGCTACACCTTC. Residues: CAITRGAPNGYTF.

There are a few counts of this clone. V is TRBV4-1 and J is TRBJ2-7, with D unresolved. CDR1 is MGHRA, CDR2 YSYEKL, per germline. The CDR3 totals 13 residues. V lost 1 base and J 2 bases, leaving 6 bases between the germline ends. Written as DNA, the CDR3 is TGCGCCAGCAGCCAAGTCCGAGCCTACGAGCAGTACTTC. The encoded protein is CASSQVRAYEQYF.

This chain connects TRBV5-4 to TRBJ2-5; D perhaps matches TRBD2 (5 bases). This CDR3 has 14 amino acids. Trimming took 0 bases from V and 3 from J, leaving 9 bases between them. Germline values: CDR1 SGHNT, CDR2 YYREEE (reference sequence). This CDR3 is CASSLDTREETQYF. The CDR3 DNA reads TGTGCCAGCAGCTTGGATACTAGAGAAGAGACCCAGTACTTC. Together with reference TRBV5-4 and TRBJ2-5, the CDR3 gives the full variable domain: ETGVTQSPTHLIKTRGQQVTLRCSSQSGHNTVSWYQQALGQGPQFIFQYYREEENGRGNFPPRFSGLQFPNYSSELNVNALELDDSALYLCASSLDTREETQYFGPGTRLLVL.

The gene calls are TRBV28 and TRBJ2-7; tentatively, D is TRBD1 (7 bases). The V and J ends lost 6 bases and 5 bases respectively, with 14 bases between them. The CDR3 loop spans 13 amino acids. Germline V CDR1 and CDR2: MDHEN, SYDVKM. The CDR3 loop reads CASSLAGQNEQYF. CDR3 sequence (DNA): TGTGCCAGCAGCCTCGCGGGACAGAACGAGCAGTACTTC.

This chain uses TRBV5-6 with TRBJ2-5; the D gene is possibly TRBD1 (5 bases). The CDR3 has 13 residues. V lost 2 bases to trimming and J lost 2 bases, with 7 bases between them. Germline V gives CDR1 SGHDT, CDR2 YYEEEE. The CDR3 spells CASSFRGQETQYF. DNA for the CDR3: TGTGCCAGCAGCTTTAGGGGTCAAGAGACCCAGTACTTC.

This rearrangement joins TRBV19 to TRBJ2-1, with TRBD1 matching 8 bases. The V segment lost 7 bases and the J segment 4 bases; nucleotides outside the gene matches: 9. The CDR3 extends over 15 amino acids. Germline values: CDR1 LNHDA, CDR2 SQIVND (reference sequence). CDR3: CASTSTGGSYNEQFF. CDR3 nucleotides: TGTGCCAGTACATCAACAGGGGGTTCTTACAATGAGCAGTTCTTC.

J is TRBJ2-1 and V is TRBV10-3, with 8 nucleotides matching TRBD2. The CDR3 sequence is 14 residues long. V gave up 3 bases and J gave up 4 bases; unmatched junction bases: 2. Germline V gene data show CDR1 as ENHRY and CDR2 as SYGVKD. CDR3 coding DNA: TGTGCCATCAGTGAAGCGGGAGATTACAATGAGCAGTTCTTC. It yields the protein CAISEAGDYNEQFF.

The rearrangement links TRBV5-1 to TRBJ2-2; D ambiguous. V was trimmed by 4 bases and J by 0 bases, leaving 10 bases between them. Germline CDR1 SGHRS, CDR2 YFSETQ. There are 15 residues in the CDR3. The CDR3, as DNA: TGCGCCAGCAGCCCCGGGCGTCCGAACACCGGGGAGCTGTTTTTT. This gives the protein CASSPGRPNTGELFF. The variable domain in full, completed from reference TRBV5-1 and TRBJ2-2, reads KAGVTQTPRYLIKTRGQQVTLSCSPISGHRSVSWYQQTPGQGLQFLFEYFSETQRNKGNFPGRFSGRQFSNSRSEMNVSTLELGDSALYLCASSPGRPNTGELFFGEGSRLTVL.

This clone was seen a few times. The chain combines TRBV6-5 with TRBJ1-1; D remains unclear. The ends were cut back, 5 bases at V and 1 base at J, with 8 bases in the middle. This CDR3 has 13 residues. Germline CDR1 and CDR2: MNHEY and SVGAGI. The DNA of the CDR3 is TGTGCCAGCAGTACGTTCAGGAACACTGAAGCTTTCTTT. It codes for CASSTFRNTEAFF.

The chain uses TRBV30 and TRBJ1-2; TRBD1 matches at 7 bases. The J segment lost 4 bases and the V segment lost 8 bases, leaving 13 bases of the junction unmatched. This CDR3 contains 14 residues. Looked up from germline, CDR1 is GTSNPN and CDR2 is SVGIG (reference sequence). The CDR3 DNA sequence: TGTGCCGGAGGTAGAGGGGGCGCGGGCTATGGCTACACCTTC. Translating it yields CAGGRGGAGYGYTF.

This clone was seen only once. The chain combines TRBV28 with TRBJ2-3; 7 nucleotides line up with TRBD1. Germline trimming cut 2 bases from V and 2 bases from J; bases unmatched to any gene: 13. This CDR3 comprises 18 residues. Germline CDR1 is MDHEN and CDR2 is SYDVKM. The CDR3 coding sequence is TGTGCCAGCAGTTTAGCCGCGAGGTCGGACAGGCACACAGATACGCAGTATTTT. The encoded protein is CASSLAARSDRHTDTQYF.

This clone was counted a few times. This chain links TRBV5-1 with TRBJ2-2; a possible D gene is TRBD1 (6 bases). Germline V gene lookup returns CDR1 SGHRS and CDR2 YFSETQ. The CDR3 length is 15 residues. V was pared by 3 bases and J by 0 bases, with 9 bases between. The CDR3 sequence is CASSYRETNTGELFF. In nucleotides, the CDR3 is TGCGCCAGCAGCTACAGGGAAACGAACACCGGGGAGCTGTTTTTT.

This clone appeared a few times. This chain joins TRBV7-2 and TRBJ2-3, with TRBD2 matching 7 bases. The V and J ends lost 2 bases and 4 bases, in that order; junction bases with no gene match: 9. The CDR3 spans 16 residues. Germline V gene data show CDR1 as SGHTA and CDR2 as FQGNSA. DNA for the CDR3: TGTGCCAGCAGCTTAAGAGGAGGCGGGAGCGCAGATACGCAGTATTTT. Translated: CASSLRGGGSADTQYF. Looking up the rest from reference TRBV7-2 and TRBJ2-3 gives the full variable domain: GAGVSQSPSNKVTEKGKDVELRCDPISGHTALYWYRQSLGQGLEFLIYFQGNSAPDKSGLPSDRFSAERTGGSVSTLTIQRTQQEDSAVYLCASSLRGGGSADTQYFGPGTRLTVL.

This clone has only one observation. V usage is TRBV19 and J usage is TRBJ2-7; tentatively, D is TRBD2 (5 bases). Germline V gene lookup returns CDR1 LNHDA and CDR2 SQIVND (reference sequence). CDR3 size: 13 residues. V lost 6 bases to trimming and J lost 2 bases, with 11 bases between them. In DNA, the CDR3 is TGTGCCAGTAGGGAGACGGGGACCTACGAGCAGTACTTC. Amino acid sequence: CASRETGTYEQYF.

There are a few counts of this clone. The rearrangement uses TRBV30 and TRBJ2-7; the match to TRBD2 covers 7 bases. The CDR3 is made up of 13 amino acids. The trim removed 3 bases at V and 3 bases at J, leaving 5 bases unmatched. The germline gives CDR1 GTSNPN, CDR2 SVGIG (reference sequence). CDR3 protein: CAWSSREDYEQYF. The CDR3 bases are TGTGCCTGGAGCTCTCGGGAGGACTACGAGCAGTACTTC.

This clone was observed a few times. V usage is TRBV30 and J usage is TRBJ1-1; D ambiguous. This CDR3 contains 13 residues. Trimming took 4 bases from V and 9 from J, leaving 18 bases between them. Looked up from germline, CDR1 is GTSNPN and CDR2 is SVGIG (reference sequence). The CDR3, as DNA: TGTGCCTGGACGGTGGGCGACTTAATTAAAGCTTTCTTT. This encodes CAWTVGDLIKAFF. Drawing the rest from reference TRBV30 and TRBJ1-1, the complete variable domain is SQTIHQWPATLVQPVGSPLSLECTVEGTSNPNLYWYRQAAGRGLQLLFYSVGIGQISSEVPQNLSASRPQDRQFILSSKKLLLSDSGFYLCAWTVGDLIKAFFGQGTRLTVV.

This clone was observed a handful of times. The chain employs TRBV29-1 and TRBJ2-1, with 7 bases that match TRBD1. The CDR3 contains 16 residues. From germline, CDR1 is SQVTM and CDR2 ANQGSEA. The junction had 11 bases not matched to a gene; V was cut back by 2 bases and J by 4 bases. The CDR3 sequence is CSVEPGTAESYNEQFF. DNA of the CDR3: TGCAGCGTTGAACCCGGGACAGCCGAGTCTTACAATGAGCAGTTCTTC.

This sequence joins TRBV15 and TRBJ1-4; no firm D call. This CDR3 is 15 amino acids long. The V end lost 0 bases, the J end lost 2 bases, and 7 bases lay between the germline ends. Looked up from germline, CDR1 is LNHNV and CDR2 is YYDKDF (reference sequence). The CDR3 sequence: CATSRESGTNEKLFF. The CDR3 coding sequence is TGTGCCACCAGCAGAGAATCGGGTACTAATGAAAAACTGTTTTTT.

In DNA form, the CDR3 reads TGTGCCATCAAGACTTCTAGCGGGTCTAGCACAGATACGCAGTATTTT. It specifies CAIKTSSGSSTDTQYF. The V call is TRBV10-3, the J call TRBJ2-3; TRBD2 matches 8 bases. The V and J ends lost 7 bases and 0 bases, in that order; junction bases with no gene match: 9. This CDR3 has 16 residues. Per germline, CDR1 ENHRY and CDR2 SYGVKD.

The rearrangement joins TRBV27 to TRBJ2-5, with D tentatively TRBD2 (5 bases). The germline CDR1 and CDR2 sequences are MNHEY and SMNVEV (reference sequence). The CDR3 spans 13 residues. Trimming left V 3 bases short and J 7 bases short, with 12 bases between. For the CDR3, the DNA is TGTGCCAGCAGTTTTAAGTATGCGGGGACCCAGTACTTC. This gives the protein CASSFKYAGTQYF.

This clone was observed a few times. This chain links TRBV25-1 with TRBJ2-7, with a tentative D call TRBD2 (7 bases). Germline V CDR1 and CDR2: MGHDK, SYGVNS. The CDR3 spans 13 residues. The ends were cut back, 8 bases at V and 3 bases at J, with 14 bases in the middle. The DNA of the CDR3 is TGTGCCAGCGGAGCGGGACACTTCTACGAGCAGTACTTC. It codes for CASGAGHFYEQYF.

A few counts support this clone. The rearrangement uses TRBV29-1 and TRBJ2-3; 9 bases agree with TRBD2. CDR1 is SQVTM and CDR2 is ANQGSEA in the germline V gene. V trimming: 4 bases; J trimming: 2 bases; junction bases outside the gene matches: 4. The CDR3 sequence is 14 residues long. The CDR3 sequence: CSVVASGNTDTQYF. The CDR3 DNA reads as TGCAGCGTTGTCGCTAGCGGGAACACAGATACGCAGTATTTT.

The rearrangement joins TRBV7-2 to TRBJ2-1; the match to TRBD2 covers 13 bases. Trimming at V came to 5 bases and at J to 6 bases, leaving 4 bases not matched to a gene. Germline V gives CDR1 SGHTA, CDR2 FQGNSA. The CDR3 length is 15 residues. CDR3: CASSNGLAGVNEQFF. DNA of the CDR3: TGTGCCAGCAGCAATGGACTAGCGGGAGTCAATGAGCAGTTCTTC.

V and J are TRBV6-6 and TRBJ2-7; D is perhaps TRBD1 or TRBD2 (5 bases each). Germline V gene data show CDR1 as MNHNY and CDR2 as SVGAGI (reference sequence). Trimming shortened V by 7 bases and J by 0 bases, and 13 bases separated the two germline ends. This CDR3 is 14 amino acids long. CDR3 sequence reads: CASKWDGASYEQYF. In DNA, the CDR3 is TGTGCCAGCAAGTGGGACGGAGCCTCCTACGAGCAGTACTTC.

This clone was counted between two and nine times. This rearrangement joins TRBV19 to TRBJ2-4; a possible D gene is TRBD1 (5 bases). Germline CDR1 is LNHDA and CDR2 is SQIVND (reference sequence). The CDR3 has 16 amino acids. Trimming cost V 0 bases and J 2 bases, with 11 bases left between them. CDR3 loop: CASSIDSGFTKNIQYF. The CDR3 bases are TGTGCCAGTAGTATAGACTCAGGGTTCACCAAAAACATTCAGTACTTC. Variable domain in full (rest from reference TRBV19 and TRBJ2-4): DGGITQSPKYLFRKEGQNVTLSCEQNLNHDAMYWYRQDPGQGLRLIYYSQIVNDFQKGDIAEGYSVSREKKESFPLTVTSAQKNPTAFYLCASSIDSGFTKNIQYFGAGTRLSVL.

V gene TRBV4-3 combines with J gene TRBJ1-1; D perhaps matches TRBD1 (6 bases). The V and J ends lost 4 bases and 3 bases respectively, with 9 bases between them. Germline V lookup: CDR1 LGHNA, CDR2 YSLEER. The CDR3 loop spans 13 amino acids. The CDR3 coding sequence is TGCGCCAGCAGCCTAAACAGGGACACTGAAGCTTTCTTT. Its translation is CASSLNRDTEAFF.

This clone has only a few counts. The chain carries TRBV7-2 and TRBJ2-7, with a possible D match to TRBD1 (6 bases). The germline V gene encodes CDR1 SGHTA and CDR2 FQGNSA. The CDR3 consists of 14 residues. The V end was cut by 5 bases, the J end by 6 bases, with 17 bases between. CDR3 loop: CASSIPGTGSEQYF. CDR3 in DNA: TGTGCCAGCAGCATCCCCGGAACAGGGTCCGAGCAGTACTTC.

The chain couples TRBV18 to TRBJ2-7; no clear D. The CDR3 covers 13 residues. The V and J ends lost 3 bases and 3 bases respectively, with 9 bases between them. CDR1 is KGHSH and CDR2 is LQKENI in the germline V gene. CDR3 sequence (DNA): TGTGCCAGCTCACCCGGATGGGGCTACGAGCAGTACTTC. Protein: CASSPGWGYEQYF.